This T cell receptor beta chain originates from a study of molecular identifiers for immune sequencing clone quantification. This CDR3 comprises 19 residues. In germline, CDR1 is MDHEN, CDR2 SYDVKM. V gave up 3 bases and J gave up 0 bases, with 23 bases separating them. One entry per CDR3 protein results from TCRdb running MiXCR on the PCR reads. The sample lists over 85,000 distinct CDR3 sequences, under 40% seen once, with 9% to 10% in the top ten. The rearrangement links TRBV28 to TRBJ1-2; tentative D call: TRBD1 (6 bases). Sequenced input: naive CD8+ T cells from blood, with Jurkat cell RNA spiked in. As to subset: FACS-sorted CD8+CD4-CCR7+CD45RA+ naive T cells. This TCR derives from a human donor in good health. Some libraries in this study had Jurkat cell RNA spiked in. In nucleotides, the CDR3 is TGTGCCAGCAGTTTTGTGAGTGTTCCCGGGCCAGGGGCTAACTATGGCTACACCTTC. Translation: CASSFVSVPGPGANYGYTF.